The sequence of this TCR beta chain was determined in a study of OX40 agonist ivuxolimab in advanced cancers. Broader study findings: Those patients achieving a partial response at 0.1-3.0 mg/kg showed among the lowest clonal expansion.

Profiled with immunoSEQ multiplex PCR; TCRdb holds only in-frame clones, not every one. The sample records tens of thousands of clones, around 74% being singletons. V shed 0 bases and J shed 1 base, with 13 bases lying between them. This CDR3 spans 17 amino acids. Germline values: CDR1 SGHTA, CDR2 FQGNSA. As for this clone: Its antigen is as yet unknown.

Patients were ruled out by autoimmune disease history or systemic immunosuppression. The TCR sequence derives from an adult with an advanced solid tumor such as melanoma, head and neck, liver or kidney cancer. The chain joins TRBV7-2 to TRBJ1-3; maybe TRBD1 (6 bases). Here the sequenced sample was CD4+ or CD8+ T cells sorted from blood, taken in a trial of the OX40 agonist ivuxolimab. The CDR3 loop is CASSLAAGRGSGNTIYF. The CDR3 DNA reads TGTGCCAGCAGCTTAGCTGCGGGCAGGGGTTCTGGAAACACCATATATTTT. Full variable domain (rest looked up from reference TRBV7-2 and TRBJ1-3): GAGVSQSPSNKVTEKGKDVELRCDPISGHTALYWYRQSLGQGLEFLIYFQGNSAPDKSGLPSDRFSAERTGGSVSTLTIQRTQQEDSAVYLCASSLAAGRGSGNTIYFGEGSWLTVV.